The following is a TCR beta chain sequence with its context. V shed 5 bases and J shed 4 bases, with 14 bases lying between them. Germline loops: CDR1 MNHEY, CDR2 SMNVEV (reference sequence). The CDR3 is 15 residues long. The data were taken from a study of blood T cell repertoires in COVID-19. Study overall: Sites in the United States, Italy and Spain provided acute and convalescent COVID-19 samples. PBMCs, B-cell-depleted T cells, or T cells were the source of the cDNA or gDNA that made up the material.

Enrollment of patients from Seattle took place during active infection, with longitudinal follow-up. Per the authors' pipeline: For nucleated cells, counts were estimated from reference gene primer amplification. Only in-frame clones appear in the TCRdb table, and some are missing; sequencing was by immunoSEQ multiplex PCR. The D gene and trimming were derived from the DNA, and the V and J assignments and clone size from that table. The sample lists about 350,000 clones, 88% occurring once. The chain recombines TRBV27 with TRBJ2-2, with D possibly TRBD1 on 5 matching bases. The clonotype was recovered from a woman aged 70 to 79 with COVID-19, enrolled during active disease. Specimen: peripheral blood. CDR3 bases: TGTGCCAGCAGTCCCCGACAGCCGGGCACCGGGGAGCTGTTTTTT. This encodes CASSPRQPGTGELFF.